Listed here are 13 T cell receptor beta chains from one sample, sequenced in a study of low-dose radiotherapy and immunotherapy resistance in tumors. Covering alpha and beta chains, TRAV- and TRBV-specific primers were used for the first-strand cDNA. Amplification of TCRs used a constant-region primer and V-primer adapter for 15 to 25 PCR cycles. TCRdb reprocessed the reads with MiXCR, giving one entry per CDR3 protein. The sample holds around 11,000 distinct CDR3 sequences; 65% are singletons and the top ten take around 11%. The receptors derive from a human donor with advanced metastatic prostate, ovarian, gallbladder or colorectal cancer (not recorded which). This table probably holds off-target reads from a library built for another chain.

V gene TRBV6-2 or TRBV6-3 combines with J gene TRBJ1-6; D is undetermined. Deletions cut 5 bases from V and 7 bases from J, with 9 bases between. Germline V gene data show CDR1 as MNHEY and CDR2 as SVGEGT. This CDR3 spans 13 amino acids. Here the CDR3 reads CASSERYNSPLHF. CDR3 nucleotide sequence: TGTGCCAGCAGTGAAAGGTACAATTCACCCCTCCACTTT.

The chain recombines TRBV20-1 with TRBJ2-3, with 10 bases matching TRBD1. The germline CDR1 and CDR2 sequences are DFQATT and SNEGSKA (reference sequence). With V trimmed by 4 bases and J by 5 bases, 6 bases remained unmatched. The CDR3 covers 14 residues. In nucleotides, the CDR3 is TGCAGTGCTAACGGACAGGGGGTACAAGATACGCAGTATTTT. This codes for CSANGQGVQDTQYF.

J is TRBJ1-1 and V is TRBV6-1; no firm D call. Germline values: CDR1 MNHNS, CDR2 SASEGT. The CDR3 length is 13 residues. V lost 4 bases to trimming and J lost 5 bases, with 11 bases between them. The chain's CDR3 is CASSVTLQTEAFF. The CDR3 nucleotides are TGTGCCAGCAGTGTCACTTTGCAGACTGAAGCTTTCTTT.

This clonotype was seen a few times. The chain employs TRBV7-2 and TRBJ2-3, with 16 bases matching TRBD2. The V segment lost 5 bases and the J segment 1 base; nucleotides outside the gene matches: 6. This CDR3 comprises 18 residues. Germline V gene data show CDR1 as SGHTA and CDR2 as FQGNSA. The CDR3 DNA is TGTGCCAGCAGCCAGGGACTAGCGGGAGGGTTTCGCACAGATACGCAGTATTTT. It codes for CASSQGLAGGFRTDTQYF.

The chain couples TRBV5-6 to TRBJ1-1, with D perhaps matching TRBD1 (5 bases). CDR1 and CDR2 (germline): SGHDT, YYEEEE. V lost 2 bases and J 4 bases, leaving 24 bases between the germline ends. This CDR3 contains 18 residues. CDR3 sequence: CASSFGEGPFSGSTEAFF. CDR3 DNA sequence: TGTGCCAGCAGCTTCGGAGAGGGGCCATTCTCCGGGAGCACTGAAGCTTTCTTT.

The rearrangement uses TRBV19 and TRBJ2-1; the D is unclear. The CDR3 covers 13 residues. The germline V gene has CDR1 LNHDA and CDR2 SQIVND (reference sequence). Trimming removed 3 bases from V and 9 bases from J, with 12 bases in between. The CDR3 is CASSIGGPSEQFF. The CDR3 DNA sequence: TGTGCCAGTAGTATTGGTGGTCCGTCTGAGCAGTTCTTC.

This clonotype was seen a handful of times. The chain uses TRBV9 and TRBJ2-1; TRBD2 agrees at 7 bases. The V segment lost 0 bases and the J segment 4 bases; nucleotides outside the gene matches: 16. The CDR3 spans 19 residues. Germline loops: CDR1 SGDLS, CDR2 YYNGEE. As DNA, the CDR3 is TGTGCCAGCAGCGTAGTAGGGCTAGCGGAGACTGGGGTGTACAATGAGCAGTTCTTC. Translating gives CASSVVGLAETGVYNEQFF.

The chain employs TRBV4-3 and TRBJ2-7; tentatively, D is TRBD2 (6 bases). Trimming cost V 1 base and J 4 bases, with 20 bases left between them. In germline, CDR1 is LGHNA, CDR2 YSLEER. The CDR3 runs to 17 residues. The CDR3 DNA reads as TGCGCCAGCAGCCAAGGACTAGAGGGAGGCAATGGGTACGAGCAGTACTTC. This encodes CASSQGLEGGNGYEQYF.

The rearrangement uses TRBV19 and TRBJ2-2; D uncertain. V lost 4 bases and J 4 bases, leaving 10 bases between the germline ends. This CDR3 region has 14 residues. CDR1 is LNHDA, CDR2 SQIVND, per germline (reference sequence). CDR3 in DNA: TGTGCCAGTAGTACGACTCGATCCACCGGGGAGCTGTTTTTT. As protein: CASSTTRSTGELFF.

Here the CDR3 DNA reads TGCGCCAGCAGCCAGGCGGGAGCGCAACAGTCACCCCTCCACTTT. Translated, it gives CASSQAGAQQSPLHF. The chain carries TRBV5-1 and TRBJ1-6; unclear D gene. The CDR3 has 15 amino acids. Trimming took 4 bases from V and 10 from J, leaving 18 bases between them. Germline V gives CDR1 SGHRS, CDR2 YFSETQ.

V usage is TRBV7-8 and J usage is TRBJ2-3; the D gene could be TRBD1 or TRBD2 (5 bases each). This CDR3 is built from 18 residues. Germline assignment: CDR1 SGHVS and CDR2 FQNEAQ. Trimming removed 5 bases at V and 5 bases at J, with 26 bases between. The CDR3 DNA reads TGTGCCAGCAGCCCTTCGCCTATCGGGGCAAAGCCTCAAGATACGCAGTATTTT. Protein product: CASSPSPIGAKPQDTQYF.

The J gene is TRBJ2-5, the V gene TRBV30; no firm D call. Trimming took off 0 bases at V and 2 bases at J, with 1 base between the two ends. Germline CDR1 and CDR2: GTSNPN and SVGIG (reference sequence). The CDR3 spans 11 residues. The DNA of the CDR3 is TGTGCCTGGAGTGTACAAGAGACCCAGTACTTC. Encoded protein: CAWSVQETQYF. The whole variable domain, filled in from reference TRBV30 and TRBJ2-5, reads SQTIHQWPATLVQPVGSPLSLECTVEGTSNPNLYWYRQAAGRGLQLLFYSVGIGQISSEVPQNLSASRPQDRQFILSSKKLLLSDSGFYLCAWSVQETQYFGPGTRLLVL.

The chain links TRBV30 to TRBJ2-5; 7 bases agree with TRBD1. J lost 6 bases, V lost 3 bases, and 10 bases had no gene match. The germline V gene has CDR1 GTSNPN and CDR2 SVGIG (reference sequence). The CDR3 has 14 residues. The chain's CDR3 is CAWRNAGGRKTQYF. The CDR3 DNA sequence: TGTGCCTGGAGGAACGCAGGGGGTAGAAAGACCCAGTACTTC.